Presented here are 10 T cell receptor beta chains from one specimen sequenced in a study of CD4 T cells in relation to SARS-CoV-2 and coronaviruses. The unexposed donors gave CD4+ T cells in about 2011-2018, prior to COVID-19. Here immunoSEQ multiplex PCR was the method, and the copy in TCRdb shows in-frame clones only, minus some. There are about 68,000 clones in the sample; about 92% occur only once, and 0.2% to 0.25% lies in the top ten. Sequenced input: naive CD4+ T cells from PBMCs. Subset noted: naive CD4+ T cells isolated by negative enrichment. Receptors were obtained from a human donor in good health.

The gene calls are TRBV21-1 and TRBJ1-3. TRBV21-1 is a pseudogene. The CDR3 is made up of 17 amino acids. The CDR3 loop reads CASSKEEVRQGGNTIYF. The DNA of the CDR3 is TGTGCCAGCAGCAAAGAGGAGGTAAGGCAGGGAGGAAACACCATATATTTT.

The chain carries TRBV5-1 and TRBJ2-6; 9 nucleotides line up with TRBD1. There are 18 residues in the CDR3. Looked up from germline, CDR1 is SGHRS and CDR2 is YFSETQ. Germline trimming cut 5 bases from V and 1 base from J; bases unmatched to any gene: 10. CDR3 residues: CASSLTGGPDSGANVLTF. The CDR3, as DNA: TGCGCCAGCAGTTTGACAGGGGGTCCCGATTCTGGGGCCAACGTCCTGACTTTC.

This sequence joins TRBV18 and TRBJ1-2; 7 bases are shared with TRBD1. This CDR3 contains 14 residues. Germline V lookup: CDR1 KGHSH, CDR2 LQKENI. Trimming at V came to 0 bases and at J to 4 bases, leaving 2 bases not matched to a gene. The CDR3, as DNA: TGTGCCAGCTCACCACCGGGGACAGCCTATGGCTACACCTTC. Translation gives CASSPPGTAYGYTF.

Remarks on this clone: The junction does not match germline at one end; this may be a read error. The rearrangement joins TRBV5-1 to TRBJ2-3, with 7 positions matching TRBD2. The germline V gene has CDR1 SGHRS and CDR2 YFSETQ. The CDR3 is made up of 16 amino acids. CDR3 sequence (DNA): TGCGCCAGCACCTTGGGCGGGAGCCCGGGGACAGATACGCAGTATTTT. It encodes CASTLGGSPGTDTQYF.

CDR3 bases: TGCGCCAGCACCGATTCGGCAGTGAACACTGAAGCTTTCTTT. Translation: CASTDSAVNTEAFF. The J gene is TRBJ1-1, the V gene TRBV5-1; no definite D call. The ends were cut back, 6 bases at V and 0 bases at J, with 12 bases in the middle. The CDR3 is 14 residues long. Per the germline V gene, CDR1 is SGHRS and CDR2 is YFSETQ.

V and J are TRBV7-9 and TRBJ2-7; D ambiguous. Germline CDR1 and CDR2: SEHNR and FQNEAQ (reference sequence). The CDR3 length is 15 residues. The V gene lost 1 base and the J gene lost 2 bases, with 12 bases spanning the gap. The CDR3 here is CASSLDFTVPYEQYF. DNA for the CDR3: TGTGCCAGCAGCTTAGATTTTACGGTCCCCTACGAGCAGTACTTC.

V gene TRBV24-1 combines with J gene TRBJ2-1; TRBD1 aligns across 9 bases. CDR3 size: 15 residues. From germline, CDR1 is KGHDR and CDR2 SFDVKD. Trimming took 0 bases from V and 5 from J; bases not matched to a gene: 1. The CDR3 loop reads CATSDLRTGDNEQFF. CDR3 bases: TGTGCCACCAGTGATTTGAGGACAGGGGACAATGAGCAGTTCTTC.

This chain joins TRBV6-5 and TRBJ1-1; the D is unclear. The ends were cut back, 4 bases at V and 1 base at J, with 13 bases in the middle. Germline-derived CDR1 and CDR2 are MNHEY and SVGAGI. CDR3 length equals 15 residues. The CDR3 spells CASSSDPSGNTEAFF. CDR3 DNA: TGTGCCAGCAGTTCCGATCCGTCTGGGAACACTGAAGCTTTCTTT.

As DNA, the CDR3 is TGTGCCAGCAGCCCTTACAGGGGTTCCTACGAGCAGTACTTC. Translating it yields CASSPYRGSYEQYF. V is TRBV11-2 and J is TRBJ2-7; 7 bases align to TRBD1. With 5 bases clipped from V and 1 base from J, the junction kept 5 bases outside the gene matches. CDR3 length: 14 residues. Germline CDR1 reads SGHAT; CDR2 reads FQNNGV.

This chain connects TRBV9 to TRBJ2-7; weak D call: TRBD1 (6 bases). Germline loops: CDR1 SGDLS, CDR2 YYNGEE. The CDR3 length is 13 residues. Trimming left V 2 bases short and J 2 bases short, with 8 bases between. The CDR3 DNA follows: TGTGCCAGCAGCGTGGGACACCCCTACGAGCAGTACTTC. Translating it yields CASSVGHPYEQYF.